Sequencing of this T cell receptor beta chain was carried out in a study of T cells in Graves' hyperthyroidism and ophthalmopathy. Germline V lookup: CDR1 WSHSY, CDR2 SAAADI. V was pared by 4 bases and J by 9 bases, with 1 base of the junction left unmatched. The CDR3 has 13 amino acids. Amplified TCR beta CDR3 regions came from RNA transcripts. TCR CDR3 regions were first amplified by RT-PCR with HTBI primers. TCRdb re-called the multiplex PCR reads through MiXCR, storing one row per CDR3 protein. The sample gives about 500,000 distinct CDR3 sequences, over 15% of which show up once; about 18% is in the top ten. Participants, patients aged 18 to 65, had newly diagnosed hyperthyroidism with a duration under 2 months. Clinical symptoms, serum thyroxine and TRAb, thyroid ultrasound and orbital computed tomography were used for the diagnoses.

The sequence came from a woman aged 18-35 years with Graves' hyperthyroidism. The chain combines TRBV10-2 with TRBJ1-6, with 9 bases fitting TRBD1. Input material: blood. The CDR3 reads CASSGQGGSPLHF. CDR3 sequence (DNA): TGCGCCAGCAGTGGACAGGGGGGTTCACCCCTCCACTTT.